The 10 T cell receptor beta chains below all came from one sample that was sequenced in a study of low-dose radiotherapy and immunotherapy resistance in tumors. Both TCRalpha and TCRbeta chains were reverse transcribed with V-gene-specific primers. Amplification of TCRs used a constant-region primer and V-primer adapter for roughly 20 PCR cycles. Via MiXCR, TCRdb re-called the reads, giving one row per CDR3 protein. The sample consists of more than 45,000 distinct CDR3 sequences, roughly a quarter of them appearing once. Stated time point: before trial treatment. The sample in question was PBMCs, obtained before treatment. Receptors were obtained from a male donor with prostate cancer.

V usage is TRBV12-3 or TRBV12-4 and J usage is TRBJ2-4; D is perhaps TRBD2 (6 bases). V was cut by 5 bases and J by 6 bases, with 17 bases left in between. The CDR3 has 15 amino acids. The CDR3 sequence: CASSRLRGARNIQYF. The CDR3 coding sequence is TGTGCCAGCAGTCGCCTGCGGGGCGCGAGAAACATTCAGTACTTC.

This clonotype was seen many times. V is TRBV12-3 or TRBV12-4 and J is TRBJ2-3, with TRBD2 matching over 7 bases. The CDR3 has 15 amino acids. J was trimmed by 0 bases and V by 2 bases; bases with no gene match: 2. In DNA, the CDR3 is TGTGCCAGCAGTTTACTAGCGGCTAGCACAGATACGCAGTATTTT. Protein: CASSLLAASTDTQYF.

This clonotype was counted at least ten times. The chain combines TRBV11-2 with TRBJ2-5, with D possibly TRBD2 on 6 matching bases. The V and J ends lost 5 bases and 10 bases respectively, with 14 bases between them. The germline V gene encodes CDR1 SGHAT and CDR2 FQNNGV. This CDR3 region has 12 residues. CDR3 region: CASSPRAGSQYF. CDR3 nucleotides: TGTGCCAGCAGCCCCCGGGCGGGAAGCCAGTACTTC.

The rearrangement joins TRBV2 to TRBJ2-7, with a weak D call TRBD2 (7 bases). Germline V gives CDR1 SNHLY, CDR2 FYNNEI. This CDR3 has 13 amino acids. Trimming removed 8 bases at V and 2 bases at J, with 13 bases between. The CDR3 loop reads CASGEGVTYEQYF. CDR3 sequence (DNA): TGTGCCAGCGGGGAGGGGGTCACCTACGAGCAGTACTTC. Full variable domain (rest looked up from reference TRBV2 and TRBJ2-7): EPEVTQTPSHQVTQMGQEVILRCVPISNHLYFYWYRQILGQKVEFLVSFYNNEISEKSEIFDDQFSVERPDGSNFTLKIRSTKLEDSAMYFCASGEGVTYEQYFGPGTRLTVT.

The chain links TRBV5-1 to TRBJ2-7, with TRBD2 identical over 14 bases. The germline gives CDR1 SGHRS, CDR2 YFSETQ. The CDR3 is 15 residues long. The V and J ends lost 3 bases and 5 bases, in that order; junction bases with no gene match: 4. The CDR3 DNA reads as TGCGCCAGCAGCTCGGGACTAGCGGGAGTCCACGAGCAGTACTTC. Its translation is CASSSGLAGVHEQYF. Filled out from reference TRBV5-1 and TRBJ2-7, the complete variable domain reads KAGVTQTPRYLIKTRGQQVTLSCSPISGHRSVSWYQQTPGQGLQFLFEYFSETQRNKGNFPGRFSGRQFSNSRSEMNVSTLELGDSALYLCASSSGLAGVHEQYFGPGTRLTVT.

This clonotype was observed at least ten times. The genes are TRBV9 and TRBJ2-7; D is possibly TRBD1 (6 bases). Germline V CDR1 and CDR2: SGDLS, YYNGEE. The CDR3 is 15 residues long. Trimming shortened V by 4 bases and J by 6 bases, and 20 bases separated the two germline ends. CDR3 bases: TGTGCCAGCAGCCCCCTAAATTTCGGGACATCCGAGCAGTACTTC. As protein: CASSPLNFGTSEQYF.

Many counts were recorded for this clonotype. J is TRBJ1-5 and V is TRBV3-1; D unclear. V gave up 2 bases and J gave up 2 bases, with 10 bases separating them. CDR3 length equals 15 residues. Germline V gene data show CDR1 as LGHDT and CDR2 as YNNKEL (reference sequence). The chain's CDR3 is CASSQMGRGNQPQHF. CDR3 DNA sequence: TGTGCCAGCAGCCAAATGGGCCGGGGCAATCAGCCCCAGCATTTT.

The table lists this clonotype with many counts. The chain carries TRBV4-1 and TRBJ2-2, with 8 bases lining up with TRBD2. Per germline, CDR1 MGHRA and CDR2 YSYEKL. The CDR3 is made up of 15 amino acids. J gave up 8 bases and V 6 bases, and 11 bases lay outside the gene matches. The CDR3 DNA reads as TGCGCCAGCAGTCGCACGGGGGGGAAGACGGGGGAGCTGTTTTTT. Protein: CASSRTGGKTGELFF.

This clonotype was recorded at least ten times. The chain uses TRBV6-6 and TRBJ2-7, with 9 bases lining up with TRBD2. In germline, CDR1 is MNHNY, CDR2 SVGAGI (reference sequence). J gave up 1 base and V 6 bases, and 7 bases lay outside the gene matches. This CDR3 has 15 amino acids. CDR3 bases: TGTGCCAGCAGCTCCAGCGGGGGGCTTTCCTACGAGCAGTACTTC. It encodes CASSSSGGLSYEQYF.

This clonotype was counted ten times or more. Relative to the germline gene, one junction end is altered; a read error may explain this. The rearrangement links TRBV27 to TRBJ2-2; D remains unclear. This CDR3 has 12 residues. CDR1 and CDR2 (germline): MNHEY, SMNVEV (reference sequence). CDR3 sequence: CASSWNNGELFF. CDR3 sequence (DNA): TGTGCCAGCAGTTGGAACAACGGGGAGCTGTTTTTT.